These 29 T cell receptor beta chains came from one sample sequenced in a study of T cells in localized non-small cell lung cancer (dated by TCRdb to about 2020). Libraries were built with the immunoSEQ multiplex PCR assay. What TCRdb holds here is the immuneACCESS table cut down to in-frame rearrangements. Part of the clones is not present; checked against another copy, under half of the missing clones reflect an unresolved V gene, and the others are unexplained. The sample has under 3,500 clones on record, around 30% of them singletons. Of the sample, over 9.5% is held by the ten largest clones. The specimen was lung tumor tissue, collected before any cancer treatment. The receptors were sampled from a woman aged 40-69 years with stage III lung adenocarcinoma.

This rearrangement joins TRBV6-8 to TRBJ1-6; D is undetermined. Germline V gene data show CDR1 as MNHGY and CDR2 as SAAAGT. V was clipped by 1 base and J by 5 bases, with 6 bases between them. The CDR3 is 14 amino acids. CDR3 residues: CASSYLQDNSPLHF. The CDR3 DNA is TGTGCCAGCAGTTACTTACAAGATAATTCACCCCTCCACTTT.

The rearrangement joins TRBV4-1 to TRBJ1-3, with D hard to call. This CDR3 spans 12 amino acids. Trimming removed 1 base at V and 5 bases at J, with 3 bases between. The germline gives CDR1 MGHRA, CDR2 YSYEKL. DNA of the CDR3: TGCGCCAGCAGCCAAGTACGAAACACCATATATTTT. It specifies CASSQVRNTIYF.

Within the sample, this clone is medium-sized (0.01 to 0.1%). CDR3 nucleotides: TGTGCCAGCAGCTTGAACCGGGACAGGGTGAATCAGCCCCAGCATTTT. This encodes CASSLNRDRVNQPQHF. This rearrangement joins TRBV9 to TRBJ1-5, with TRBD1 identical over 9 bases. The CDR3 is 16 amino acids. The V gene end was trimmed by 4 bases and the J gene end by 4 bases; junction bases not matched to a gene: 9. Germline CDR1 reads SGDLS; CDR2 reads YYNGEE.

The gene calls are TRBV14 and TRBJ1-6, with D uncertain. The V gene's germline CDR1 is SGHDN and CDR2 FVKESK. There are 15 residues in the CDR3. Trimming removed 1 base at V and 7 bases at J, with 11 bases between. DNA for the CDR3: TGTGCCAGCAGCCAAGCTGCAGGCGGGAATTCACCCCTCCACTTT. It encodes CASSQAAGGNSPLHF.

The chain couples TRBV11-3 to TRBJ2-2, with D perhaps TRBD2 (7 bases). The CDR3 spans 16 residues. The ends were cut back, 2 bases at V and 4 bases at J, with 14 bases in the middle. Germline-derived CDR1 and CDR2 are SGHNT and YENEEA. Here the CDR3 reads CASSLMGGPGTGELFF. The CDR3 region has the DNA TGTGCCAGCAGCTTAATGGGGGGGCCAGGCACCGGGGAGCTGTTTTTT.

There are a few counts of this clone. The rearrangement joins TRBV6-8 to TRBJ2-1; D is perhaps TRBD1 or TRBD2 (5 bases each). The V gene lost 6 bases and the J gene lost 9 bases, with 21 bases spanning the gap. The CDR3 consists of 15 residues. In germline, CDR1 is MNHGY, CDR2 SAAAGT. This CDR3 is CASRGQAAPLSEQFF. DNA of the CDR3: TGTGCCAGCAGAGGACAAGCGGCCCCTCTCAGTGAGCAGTTCTTC.

V usage is TRBV11-3 and J usage is TRBJ1-5; D remains ambiguous. The CDR3 loop spans 16 amino acids. Trimming took 4 bases from V and 1 from J, leaving 14 bases between them. Germline V lookup: CDR1 SGHNT, CDR2 YENEEA. The CDR3 here is CASSSGLIGSNQPQHF. CDR3 sequence (DNA): TGTGCCAGCAGCTCGGGCCTAATCGGGAGCAATCAGCCCCAGCATTTT.

The CDR3 region has the DNA TGTGCCAGCTCACGAGGCCCTAATGGCACAGATACGCAGTATTTT. This translates into CASSRGPNGTDTQYF. V usage is TRBV18 and J usage is TRBJ2-3; unclear D gene. This CDR3 has 15 amino acids. Trimming took 4 bases from V and 1 from J, leaving 12 bases between them. Germline CDR1 KGHSH, CDR2 LQKENI.

V usage is TRBV5-1 and J usage is TRBJ1-1, with 8 positions matching TRBD1. Per germline, CDR1 SGHRS and CDR2 YFSETQ. V gave up 4 bases and J gave up 0 bases; unmatched junction bases: 2. The CDR3 has 14 residues. The CDR3 DNA sequence: TGCGCCAGCAGCGAGGACAGGGTGAACACTGAAGCTTTCTTT. This encodes CASSEDRVNTEAFF.

Only a few counts were recorded for this clone. The chain is built from TRBV11-3 and TRBJ2-1; 13 nucleotides match TRBD2. J was trimmed by 9 bases and V by 4 bases; bases with no gene match: 6. Per the germline V gene, CDR1 is SGHNT and CDR2 is YENEEA. The CDR3 is made up of 15 amino acids. CDR3 in amino acids: CASSSPGLAGPEQFF. Written as DNA, the CDR3 is TGTGCCAGCAGCTCACCGGGACTAGCGGGACCTGAGCAGTTCTTC.

This chain joins TRBV28 and TRBJ1-2; D might be TRBD1 (6 bases). Looked up from germline, CDR1 is MDHEN and CDR2 is SYDVKM. This CDR3 spans 13 amino acids. V was pared by 6 bases and J by 2 bases, with 10 bases between. The CDR3 sequence: CASRRTVNYGYTF. The CDR3 bases are TGTGCCAGCAGAAGGACAGTCAACTATGGCTACACCTTC.

The chain joins TRBV7-6 to TRBJ2-3; TRBD2 agrees at 11 bases. The CDR3 extends over 20 amino acids. Germline V gives CDR1 SGHVS, CDR2 FNYEAQ. V lost 1 base, J lost 0 bases, and 12 bases stayed unmatched. CDR3 sequence (DNA): TGTGCCAGCAGCTTAGAATTAGGGACTAGCGGATACACTAGCACAGATACGCAGTATTTT. Its protein is CASSLELGTSGYTSTDTQYF.

This chain connects TRBV19 to TRBJ1-2; D unresolved. The germline V gene encodes CDR1 LNHDA and CDR2 SQIVND (reference sequence). V was shortened by 3 bases and J by 7 bases, with 15 bases between the two germline ends. The CDR3 consists of 14 residues. In DNA, the CDR3 is TGTGCCAGTAGTATTCGAGGGCAAGCGAGTGGCTACACCTTC. Residues: CASSIRGQASGYTF.

Only a few counts were recorded for this clone. The V gene is TRBV6-8, the J gene TRBJ1-5, with D perhaps matching TRBD1 (6 bases). Trimming cost V 6 bases and J 4 bases, with 10 bases left between them. CDR3 length equals 13 residues. Germline loops: CDR1 MNHGY, CDR2 SAAAGT. CDR3 nucleotides: TGTGCCAGCAGACCAGACAGGAATCAGCCCCAGCATTTT. Protein sequence: CASRPDRNQPQHF.

The V call is TRBV10-2, the J call TRBJ2-5; either TRBD1 or TRBD2 may fit D (7 bases each). Trimming shortened V by 7 bases and J by 5 bases, and 26 bases separated the two germline ends. Germline V CDR1 and CDR2: WSHSY, SAAADI. This CDR3 spans 17 amino acids. The CDR3 sequence is CASIRRRGSRGGETQYF. CDR3 nucleotides: TGCGCCAGCATCAGACGAAGAGGGAGCAGGGGGGGGGAGACCCAGTACTTC.

The chain links TRBV28 to TRBJ1-2; the match to TRBD1 covers 8 bases. After removal of 4 bases from V and 4 bases from J, the junction contained 11 bases not matched to a gene. The CDR3 consists of 16 residues. Germline lookup yields CDR1 MDHEN and CDR2 SYDVKM. The chain's CDR3 is CASSSAPAGGPYGYTF. CDR3 nucleotides: TGTGCCAGCAGTTCGGCCCCAGCAGGGGGCCCCTATGGCTACACCTTC.

There are a few counts of this clone. The J gene is TRBJ2-1, the V gene TRBV15, with TRBD1 matching over 9 bases. The CDR3 runs 14 residues. After removal of 5 bases from V and 3 bases from J, the junction contained 2 bases not matched to a gene. Germline CDR1 LNHNV, CDR2 YYDKDF (reference sequence). The CDR3: CATSGGQGYNEQFF. CDR3 DNA sequence: TGTGCCACCAGCGGGGGACAGGGCTACAATGAGCAGTTCTTC.

The V and J genes are TRBV19 and TRBJ2-3, with D possibly matching TRBD1 (6 bases). The V gene lost 3 bases and the J gene lost 2 bases, with 12 bases spanning the gap. The germline V gene encodes CDR1 LNHDA and CDR2 SQIVND (reference sequence). CDR3 length: 15 amino acids. CDR3 sequence (DNA): TGTGCCAGTAGTATGGGGGCTGGAATCACAGATACGCAGTATTTT. Residues: CASSMGAGITDTQYF.

This clone was observed a handful of times. This chain links TRBV15 with TRBJ2-3; 10 positions agree with TRBD2. The germline V gene has CDR1 LNHNV and CDR2 YYDKDF (reference sequence). The CDR3 covers 14 residues. Trimming at V came to 6 bases and at J to 5 bases, leaving 5 bases not matched to a gene. In DNA, the CDR3 is TGTGCCACCAGGCTAGCGGGAGCCAGAGATACGCAGTATTTT. It encodes CATRLAGARDTQYF.

The chain is built from TRBV7-6 and TRBJ2-1; no firm D call. The CDR3 extends over 16 amino acids. V lost 3 bases, J lost 8 bases, and 20 bases lay in between. The germline gives CDR1 SGHVS, CDR2 FNYEAQ. The CDR3: CASSLDGRPYRDEQFF. The CDR3 DNA reads TGTGCCAGCAGCTTGGACGGCCGGCCCTATAGGGATGAGCAGTTCTTC.

Only a few counts were recorded for this clone. CDR3 sequence: CASSMAGTNTGELFF. CDR3 coding DNA: TGTGCCAGTAGTATGGCGGGGACGAACACCGGGGAGCTGTTTTTT. This chain connects TRBV19 to TRBJ2-2, with D possibly TRBD2 on 6 matching bases. V was cut by 3 bases and J by 0 bases, with 8 bases left in between. The V gene's germline CDR1 is LNHDA and CDR2 SQIVND (reference sequence). The CDR3 has 15 amino acids.

The sample holds a few counts of this clone. J is TRBJ1-4 and V is TRBV19; TRBD1 matches at 7 bases. Germline CDR1 LNHDA, CDR2 SQIVND (reference sequence). The CDR3 loop spans 16 amino acids. The ends lost 3 bases at V and 8 bases at J; junction bases unmatched: 12. CDR3 sequence: CASSIRQDRRWEKLFF. DNA for the CDR3: TGTGCCAGTAGTATCCGTCAGGACAGGCGATGGGAAAAACTGTTTTTT. Complete variable domain (other parts from reference TRBV19 and TRBJ1-4): DGGITQSPKYLFRKEGQNVTLSCEQNLNHDAMYWYRQDPGQGLRLIYYSQIVNDFQKGDIAEGYSVSREKKESFPLTVTSAQKNPTAFYLCASSIRQDRRWEKLFFGSGTQLSVL.

This rearrangement joins TRBV9 to TRBJ1-1, with 8 bases identical to TRBD1. Trimming took 5 bases from V and 6 from J; bases not matched to a gene: 6. This CDR3 has 13 amino acids. Looked up from germline, CDR1 is SGDLS and CDR2 is YYNGEE. The CDR3 is CASSEGQGSEAFF. DNA of the CDR3: TGTGCCAGCAGTGAAGGACAGGGATCTGAAGCTTTCTTT. Full variable domain (outside the CDR3, taken from reference TRBV9 and TRBJ1-1): DSGVTQTPKHLITATGQRVTLRCSPRSGDLSVYWYQQSLDQGLQFLIQYYNGEERAKGNILERFSAQQFPDLHSELNLSSLELGDSALYFCASSEGQGSEAFFGQGTRLTVV.

The chain joins TRBV18 to TRBJ1-6, with D tentatively TRBD1 (6 bases). The CDR3 length is 13 residues. In germline, CDR1 is KGHSH, CDR2 LQKENI. V lost 5 bases, J lost 13 bases, and 15 bases lay in between. CDR3 protein: CASSSDSSGPLHF. CDR3 DNA: TGTGCCAGCTCATCGGACAGCTCGGGCCCCCTCCACTTT.

This clone was found a few times. The V and J genes are TRBV11-3 and TRBJ2-1; 7 bases align to TRBD2. Germline values: CDR1 SGHNT, CDR2 YENEEA. The V segment lost 2 bases and the J segment 4 bases; nucleotides outside the gene matches: 5. This CDR3 spans 15 amino acids. The CDR3 loop reads CASSLRLAVYNEQFF. The CDR3 coding sequence is TGTGCCAGCAGCTTACGGCTAGCGGTTTACAATGAGCAGTTCTTC.

This clone was detected a few times. This chain links TRBV28 with TRBJ2-6, with D possibly TRBD1 on 6 matching bases. The V end lost 1 base, the J end lost 1 base, and 8 bases lay between the germline ends. Germline CDR1 MDHEN, CDR2 SYDVKM. The length of the CDR3 is 16 residues. CDR3 sequence: CASSLSTGSGANVLTF. Written as DNA, the CDR3 is TGTGCCAGCAGTTTATCAACAGGGTCTGGGGCCAACGTCCTGACTTTC.

The J gene is TRBJ2-1, the V gene TRBV18, with D perhaps matching TRBD1 (6 bases). CDR3 size: 14 residues. The V end lost 4 bases, the J end lost 3 bases, and 10 bases lay between the germline ends. Germline V lookup: CDR1 KGHSH, CDR2 LQKENI. The CDR3 spells CASSLTGYYNEQFF. DNA for the CDR3: TGTGCCAGCTCACTTACAGGGTACTACAATGAGCAGTTCTTC.

In nucleotides, the CDR3 is TGTGCCAGTAGTATAAGTGAGGGGACCCGGACGTACAATGAGCAGTTCTTC. Its translation: CASSISEGTRTYNEQFF. This sequence joins TRBV19 and TRBJ2-1; D possibly matches TRBD1 or TRBD2 (5 bases each). The CDR3 extends over 17 amino acids. CDR1 and CDR2 (germline): LNHDA, SQIVND (reference sequence). Trimming removed 2 bases from V and 4 bases from J, with 18 bases in between.

The chain is built from TRBV15 and TRBJ2-1, with TRBD1 as a possible D gene (6 bases). V was shortened by 5 bases and J by 7 bases, with 15 bases between the two germline ends. Per the germline V gene, CDR1 is LNHNV and CDR2 is YYDKDF (reference sequence). The CDR3 runs 14 residues. CDR3 amino acids: CATSGRSGENEQFF. In nucleotides, the CDR3 is TGTGCCACCAGCGGACGTTCAGGGGAAAATGAGCAGTTCTTC.